The 10 T cell receptor beta chains below all came from one sample that was sequenced in a study of CD8 T cells in ankylosing spondylitis. These TCRs' antigens remain unknown. Study-level findings and limits: Roughly eight highly homologous variants made up a TCR beta motif that seemed to typify ankylosing spondylitis blood.

TCRdb recomputed calls from the 5' RACE reads with MiXCR, one row per CDR3 protein. This table holds fewer than 750,000 distinct CDR3 sequences, around 19% found once. Material: blood, either unsorted or a sorted T cell fraction (not recorded which). These receptors were collected from a male donor with ankylosing spondylitis.

This clonotype showed up just a few times. The genes are TRBV28 and TRBJ2-2; no firm D call. The CDR3 extends over 17 amino acids. V lost 8 bases, J lost 6 bases, and 25 bases lay in between. CDR1 and CDR2 (germline): MDHEN, SYDVKM. The CDR3, as DNA: TGTGCCAGCGGTACCCCCAACCCGGTACAGCTGTCCGGGGAGCTGTTTTTT. This gives the protein CASGTPNPVQLSGELFF.

The rearrangement uses TRBV7-9 and TRBJ1-2; 8 bases match TRBD1. The junction had 12 bases not matched to a gene; V was cut back by 5 bases and J by 7 bases. Germline V CDR1 and CDR2: SEHNR, FQNEAQ (reference sequence). CDR3 size: 15 residues. The CDR3 DNA follows: TGTGCCAGCAGCCCTGGGTCAGGGGGCTTCGGTGGCTACACCTTC. As protein: CASSPGSGGFGGYTF.

This clonotype was seen repeatedly, ten times or more. The chain combines TRBV20-1 with TRBJ1-1; 7 bases fit TRBD1. CDR1 is DFQATT, CDR2 SNEGSKA, per germline (reference sequence). The J segment lost 1 base and the V segment lost 6 bases, leaving 11 bases of the junction unmatched. The CDR3 covers 15 residues. CDR3 protein: CSARTRQGSNTEAFF. For the CDR3, the DNA is TGCAGTGCGAGAACCCGACAGGGTTCGAACACTGAAGCTTTCTTT.

The genes are TRBV20-1 and TRBJ2-1, with D tentatively TRBD1 (6 bases). The CDR3 contains 13 residues. Germline CDR1 and CDR2: DFQATT and SNEGSKA (reference sequence). V was clipped by 7 bases and J by 9 bases, with 19 bases between them. DNA of the CDR3: TGCAGTGGGAACCCACAGGGAAGAGGTGAGCAGTTCTTC. The encoded protein is CSGNPQGRGEQFF.

This clonotype has just a few counts. V is TRBV29-1 and J is TRBJ1-2; D is uncertain. Trimming removed 3 bases at V and 12 bases at J, with 14 bases between. Germline V lookup: CDR1 SQVTM, CDR2 ANQGSEA. This CDR3 region has 11 residues. The CDR3 DNA is TGCAGCGTTGATTCCGAGGAGAGGGACACCTTC. Its translation is CSVDSEERDTF.

J is TRBJ2-7 and V is TRBV7-8; TRBD1 agrees at 7 bases. Germline trimming cut 5 bases from V and 2 bases from J; bases unmatched to any gene: 9. The CDR3 extends over 15 amino acids. Looked up from germline, CDR1 is SGHVS and CDR2 is FQNEAQ. The CDR3: CASSIQGPSTYEQYF. CDR3 sequence (DNA): TGTGCCAGCAGCATACAGGGGCCGTCTACCTACGAGCAGTACTTC. The full variable domain, with the rest looked up from reference TRBV7-8 and TRBJ2-7, is GAGVSQSPRYKVAKRGQDVALRCDPISGHVSLFWYQQALGQGPEFLTYFQNEAQLDKSGLPSDRFFAERPEGSVSTLKIQRTQQEDSAVYLCASSIQGPSTYEQYFGPGTRLTVT.

This clonotype occurred a few times. This CDR3 is CSAQKPGLANEQYF. CDR3 sequence (DNA): TGCAGTGCCCAAAAACCGGGACTAGCAAACGAGCAGTACTTC. This rearrangement joins TRBV20-1 to TRBJ2-7, with 9 nucleotides matching TRBD2. This CDR3 is built from 14 residues. Trimming at V came to 6 bases and at J to 5 bases, leaving 11 bases not matched to a gene. CDR1 DFQATT and CDR2 SNEGSKA come from the germline V gene (reference sequence).

The rearrangement uses TRBV2 and TRBJ1-1, with D uncertain. V was shortened by 6 bases and J by 3 bases, with 5 bases between the two germline ends. The germline gives CDR1 SNHLY, CDR2 FYNNEI. The CDR3 contains 11 residues. CDR3 sequence reads: CASRWDTEAFF. DNA of the CDR3: TGTGCCAGCAGATGGGACACTGAAGCTTTCTTT.

The rearrangement uses TRBV6-1 and TRBJ1-1; no firm D call. V dropped 6 bases and J dropped 0 bases, with 11 bases sitting between them. Germline CDR1 MNHNS, CDR2 SASEGT. The CDR3 consists of 14 residues. This chain's CDR3 is CASRPTGMNTEAFF. The CDR3 nucleotides are TGTGCCAGCAGGCCGACCGGTATGAACACTGAAGCTTTCTTT.

CDR3 sequence: CSARTSGTDNEQFF. In nucleotides, the CDR3 is TGCAGTGCTAGAACTAGCGGGACCGACAATGAGCAGTTCTTC. The chain recombines TRBV20-1 with TRBJ2-1; TRBD2 matches 10 bases. V shed 2 bases and J 5 bases; nucleotides not matched to a gene: 3. The CDR3 is made up of 14 amino acids. CDR1 DFQATT and CDR2 SNEGSKA come from the germline V gene (reference sequence).